A selection of T cell receptor beta chains follows, all from one sample in a study of tumor-infiltrating lymphocytes in primary liver carcinoma. TCRdb re-analysed the multiplex PCR reads in MiXCR, keeping a single row per CDR3 protein. Of roughly 70,000 distinct CDR3 sequences in the sample, around 69% were seen once. Sequencing was carried out using liver tumor tissue from sampling region 4. These receptors all come from a man between 40 and 49 years old with primary liver carcinoma and hepatitis B virus infection. The CDR3 runs from the conserved cysteine through the conserved F or W. Fields, in order: clone size, J gene, D gene, V gene, CDR3 protein, CDR3 DNA. A D gene is named only where the DNA matches it firmly. Some rows have no size entry. The others give once, few or many, or a class for an expanded clone.

NA,TRBJ2-4,NA,TRBV12-3/TRBV12-4,CASSLLANLTKNIQYF,TGTGCCAGCAGTTTGTTAGCGAACTTGACCAAAAACATTCAGTACTTC
NA,TRBJ1-1,TRBD1,TRBV7-9,CAGSFLQGDTEAFF,TGTGCCGGCAGCTTCCTTCAGGGGGACACTGAAGCTTTCTTT
NA,TRBJ2-2,TRBD1,TRBV5-6,CASSLRQGRAGELFF,TGTGCCAGCAGCTTGCGACAGGGAAGGGCCGGGGAGCTGTTTTTT
medium-sized,TRBJ2-5,TRBD1,TRBV29-1,CSVETDRGRGETQYF,TGCAGCGTTGAAACGGACAGGGGGCGGGGTGAGACCCAGTACTTC
NA,TRBJ2-7,NA,TRBV15,CVTSREDNYLYEQYF,TGTGTCACAAGCAGAGAGGACAATTACCTCTACGAGCAGTACTTC
NA,TRBJ2-7,NA,TRBV5-1,CAGSGLSQGPYEQYF,TGCGCCGGCAGCGGGTTGTCGCAGGGACCCTACGAGCAGTACTTC
NA,TRBJ2-1,NA,TRBV11-2,CTSSLELLQGMDEQFF,TGTACCAGCAGCTTAGAGCTCCTACAGGGAATGGATGAGCAGTTCTTC
NA,TRBJ2-5,TRBD1,TRBV6-2/TRBV6-3,CTSRLRTGAGETHYF,TGTACCAGCAGACTTCGGACAGGGGCCGGAGAGACCCACTACTTC
NA,TRBJ1-2,TRBD1,TRBV29-1,CRAIDRDYGYTF,TGCAGAGCTATCGACAGGGATTATGGCTACACTTTC
few,TRBJ1-1,NA,TRBV11-2,CVSSRGRAGVFTEAFF,TGTGTCAGTAGCCGAGGTAGGGCAGGGGTCTTCACTGAAGCCTTCTTT
NA,TRBJ1-2,NA,TRBV11-2,CASSPAGGSGYTF,TGCGCCAGCAGCCCCGCCGGGGGCTCCGGCTACACCTTC
NA,TRBJ2-7,NA,TRBV6-1,CASSVCLGDGYYEQYF,TGTGCCAGCAGTGTGTGTCTAGGAGATGGGTACTACGAGCAGTACTTC
NA,TRBJ1-1,NA,TRBV11-2,CARSRGKAGVFIEAFF,TGTGCCAGGAGCCGAGGTAAGGCAGGGGTCTTCATTGAAGCTTTCTTT
few,TRBJ1-5,NA,TRBV6-5,CAGNDPNQPQHF,TGTGCCGGCAACGACCCCAATCAGCCCCAGCATTTT
NA,TRBJ2-5,NA,TRBV11-2,CASSLVSGGSRQESQYF,TGTGCCAGCAGCTTAGTCAGTGGGGGCAGTCGGCAAGAGAGCCAGTACTTC
few,TRBJ2-1,TRBD2,TRBV4-2,CASSQGGGSGNEQFF,TGTGCCAGCAGCCAAGGAGGCGGGAGTGGCAATGAGCAGTTCTTC
NA,TRBJ1-2,TRBD1,TRBV6-6,CASRGPDRGQGNYGYTF,TGTGCCAGCAGGGGCCCAGACAGGGGGCAGGGCAACTATGGCTACACCTTC
NA,TRBJ2-3,NA,TRBV4-3,CTSSQPGLSDTRYF,TGCACCAGCAGCCAACCCGGCCTGAGCGATACGCGGTATTTT
once,TRBJ2-7,NA,TRBV19,CASSTQGGYEQYF,TGTGCCAGTAGTACCCAGGGGGGCTACGAGCAGTATTTC
NA,TRBJ2-3,TRBD2,TRBV29-1,CSGLSGRGKDTQYF,TGCAGCGGCCTTAGCGGGAGGGGCAAAGATACGCAATATTTT
NA,TRBJ2-3,NA,TRBV11-2,CASTGQVSNGSSDTQYF,TGTGCCAGCACCGGCCAGGTTTCTAACGGGAGCTCAGATACACAGTATTTT
many,TRBJ2-1,TRBD1,TRBV11-2,CASSFLGTGINEQFF,TGTGCCAGCAGCTTCCTGGGGACAGGGATCAATGAGCAGTTCTTC
NA,TRBJ2-5,NA,TRBV12-3/TRBV12-4,CASSLSWVPEAQYF,TGTGCCAGCAGTTTGTCATGGGTGCCAGAGGCCCAGTACTTC
NA,TRBJ2-7,TRBD2,TRBV29-1,CSVESGLGYEQYF,TGCAGCGTTGAGTCGGGACTAGGATACGAGCAGTACTTC
NA,TRBJ1-6,NA,TRBV7-9,CASSFETNTALNSPLHF,TGCGCCAGCAGCTTCGAGACAAATACTGCCCTTAATTCACCCCTCCACTTT
few,TRBJ2-2,TRBD2,TRBV12-3/TRBV12-4,CASSPTASGRWGELFF,TGTGCCAGCAGTCCCACGGCTAGCGGGAGATGGGGGGAGCTGTTTTTT
NA,TRBJ2-2,NA,TRBV4-2,CANSIGGYTVELFF,TGTGCCAACAGCATAGGGGGTTACACCGTGGAGCTGTTTTTT
NA,TRBJ2-1,TRBD2,TRBV2,CASSEVSGTGSNEQFF,TGTGCCAGCAGTGAAGTGAGCGGGACCGGAAGCAATGAGCAGTTCTTC
NA,TRBJ2-2,TRBD2,TRBV28,CVSSVTSATEELFF,TGTGTCAGCAGTGTGACTAGCGCGACCGAGGAGCTGTTTTTT
once,TRBJ2-1,NA,TRBV11-2,CPSSSARAYTNEHFF,TGTCCCAGCAGCTCAGCCCGGGCCTATACTAATGAGCATTTCTTC
NA,TRBJ1-6,TRBD1,TRBV6-5,CASSYYQPWTGDSLLHF,TGTGCCAGCAGTTACTATCAGCCTTGGACAGGGGATTCACTCCTCCACTTT
many,TRBJ1-5,NA,TRBV6-1,CASSEARTANQPQHF,TGTGCCAGCAGTGAAGCACGGACGGCAAATCAGCCCCAGCATTTT
few,TRBJ2-1,TRBD2,TRBV14,CASGLAAPNEQFF,TGTGCCTCGGGACTAGCGGCTCCCAATGAGCAGTTCTTC
many,TRBJ2-3,TRBD2,TRBV7-9,CASTLHLAGGTDTQYF,TGTGCCAGCACCCTCCACTTAGCGGGAGGCACAGATACGCAGTATTTT
NA,TRBJ1-5,NA,TRBV11-1,CSSSDRYSNQPQHF,TGTTCCAGCAGTGATAGGTATAGCAATCAGCCCCAGCATTTT
NA,TRBJ2-7,NA,TRBV6-6,CTNKEGPSYEQYF,TGTACCAACAAAGAGGGGCCTTCCTACGAGCAGTACTTC
NA,TRBJ2-1,NA,TRBV28,CASWIRVCNEQFF,TGTGCCAGCTGGATACGGGTATGCAATGAGCAGTTCTTC
NA,TRBJ2-7,NA,TRBV29-1,CSVKDPGESSYEQYF,TGCAGTGTTAAAGATCCGGGTGAGAGCTCCTACGAGCAGTACTTC
NA,TRBJ2-3,NA,TRBV29-1,CSVRTGGGDMQYF,TGCAGTGTCAGGACGGGGGGCGGAGATATGCAGTATTTT
NA,TRBJ2-1,NA,TRBV29-1,CSVLNSEQFF,TGCAGCGTTCTTAATAGCGAGCAGTTCTTC